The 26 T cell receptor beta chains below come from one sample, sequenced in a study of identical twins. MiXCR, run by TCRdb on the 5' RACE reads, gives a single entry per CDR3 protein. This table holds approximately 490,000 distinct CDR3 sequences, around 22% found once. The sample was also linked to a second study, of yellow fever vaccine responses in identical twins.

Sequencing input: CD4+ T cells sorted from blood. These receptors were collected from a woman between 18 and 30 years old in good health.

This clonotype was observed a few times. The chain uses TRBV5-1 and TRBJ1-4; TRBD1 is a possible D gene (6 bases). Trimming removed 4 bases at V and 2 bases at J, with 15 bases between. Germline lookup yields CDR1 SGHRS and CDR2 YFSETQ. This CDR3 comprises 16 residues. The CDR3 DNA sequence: TGCGCCAGCAGCCCCGAGCTTGGGGGCACTAATGAAAAACTGTTTTTT. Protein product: CASSPELGGTNEKLFF. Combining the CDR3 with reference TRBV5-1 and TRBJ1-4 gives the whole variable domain KAGVTQTPRYLIKTRGQQVTLSCSPISGHRSVSWYQQTPGQGLQFLFEYFSETQRNKGNFPGRFSGRQFSNSRSEMNVSTLELGDSALYLCASSPELGGTNEKLFFGSGTQLSVL.

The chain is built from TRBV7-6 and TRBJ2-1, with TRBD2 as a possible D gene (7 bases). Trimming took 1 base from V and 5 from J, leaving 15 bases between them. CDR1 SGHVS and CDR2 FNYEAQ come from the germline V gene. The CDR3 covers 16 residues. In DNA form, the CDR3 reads TGTGCCAGCAGCTTAGAGGGGGGGGGCAGCCACAATGAGCAGTTCTTC. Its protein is CASSLEGGGSHNEQFF.

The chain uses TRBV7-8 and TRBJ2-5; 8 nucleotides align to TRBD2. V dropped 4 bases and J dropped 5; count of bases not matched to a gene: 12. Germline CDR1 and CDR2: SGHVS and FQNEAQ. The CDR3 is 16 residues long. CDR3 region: CASSSLSGRAGETQYF. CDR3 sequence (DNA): TGTGCCAGCAGCTCTCTTTCCGGGAGGGCCGGGGAGACCCAGTACTTC.

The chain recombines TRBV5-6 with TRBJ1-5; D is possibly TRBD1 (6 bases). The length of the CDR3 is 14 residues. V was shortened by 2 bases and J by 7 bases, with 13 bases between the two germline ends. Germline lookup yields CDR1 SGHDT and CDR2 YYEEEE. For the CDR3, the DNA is TGTGCCAGCAGCTTTCGGGGGGCTGAGCAGCCCCAGCATTTT. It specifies CASSFRGAEQPQHF.

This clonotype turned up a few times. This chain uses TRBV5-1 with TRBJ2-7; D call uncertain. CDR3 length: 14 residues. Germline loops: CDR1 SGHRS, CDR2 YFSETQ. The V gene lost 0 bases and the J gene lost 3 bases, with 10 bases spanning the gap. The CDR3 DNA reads TGCGCCAGCAGCTTGGAGGGCAGCTACTACGAGCAGTACTTC. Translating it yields CASSLEGSYYEQYF.

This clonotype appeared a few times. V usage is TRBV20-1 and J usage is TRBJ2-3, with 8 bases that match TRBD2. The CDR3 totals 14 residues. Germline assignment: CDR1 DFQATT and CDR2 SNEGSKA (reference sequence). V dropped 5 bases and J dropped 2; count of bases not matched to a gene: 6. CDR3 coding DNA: TGCAGTGCTCAGCGGGGGTTCTTCACAGATACGCAGTATTTT. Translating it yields CSAQRGFFTDTQYF.

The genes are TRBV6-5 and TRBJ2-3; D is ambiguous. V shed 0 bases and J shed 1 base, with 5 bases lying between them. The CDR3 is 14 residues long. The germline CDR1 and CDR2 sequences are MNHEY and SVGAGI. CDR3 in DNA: TGTGCCAGCAGTTACTCTGACCGCACAGATACGCAGTATTTT. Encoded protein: CASSYSDRTDTQYF.

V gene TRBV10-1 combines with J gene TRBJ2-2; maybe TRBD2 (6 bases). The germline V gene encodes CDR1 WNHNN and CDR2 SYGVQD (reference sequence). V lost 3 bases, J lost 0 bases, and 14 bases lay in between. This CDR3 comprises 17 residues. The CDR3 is CASSETLSGANTGELFF. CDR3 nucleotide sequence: TGCGCCAGCAGTGAAACCCTTAGCGGCGCGAACACCGGGGAGCTGTTTTTT.

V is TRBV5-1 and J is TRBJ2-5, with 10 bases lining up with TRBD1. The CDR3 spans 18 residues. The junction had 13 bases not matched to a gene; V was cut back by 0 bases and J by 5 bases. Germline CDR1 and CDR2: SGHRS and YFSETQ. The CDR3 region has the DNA TGCGCCAGCAGCTTGGGTCTGGAGGGCCGGGACAGGGGTGAGACCCAGTACTTC. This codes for CASSLGLEGRDRGETQYF.

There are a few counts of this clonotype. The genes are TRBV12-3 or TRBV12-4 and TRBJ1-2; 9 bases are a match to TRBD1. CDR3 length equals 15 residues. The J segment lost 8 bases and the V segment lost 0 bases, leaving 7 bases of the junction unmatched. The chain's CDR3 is CASSLARGTGGGYTF. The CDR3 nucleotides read TGTGCCAGCAGTTTAGCCCGGGGTACAGGGGGCGGCTACACCTTC.

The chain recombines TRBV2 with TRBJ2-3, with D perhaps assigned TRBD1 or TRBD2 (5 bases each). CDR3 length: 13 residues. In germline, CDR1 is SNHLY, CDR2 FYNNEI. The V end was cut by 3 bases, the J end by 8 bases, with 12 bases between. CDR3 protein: CASSDEGIATQYF. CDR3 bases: TGTGCCAGCAGTGATGAGGGGATAGCTACGCAGTATTTT.

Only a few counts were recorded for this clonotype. The CDR3 DNA follows: TGCGCCAGCAGCCAAGATCGGAATAATCAGCCCCAGCATTTT. Its protein is CASSQDRNNQPQHF. The chain carries TRBV4-1 and TRBJ1-5, with unresolved D. With 0 bases removed from V and 4 bases from J, the gap between germline ends came to 7 bases. CDR1 MGHRA and CDR2 YSYEKL come from the germline V gene. The CDR3 totals 14 residues.

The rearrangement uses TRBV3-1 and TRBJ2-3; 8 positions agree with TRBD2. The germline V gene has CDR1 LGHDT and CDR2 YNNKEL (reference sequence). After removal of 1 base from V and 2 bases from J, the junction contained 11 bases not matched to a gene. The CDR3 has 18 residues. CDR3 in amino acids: CASSQAPLRRGATDTQYF. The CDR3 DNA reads TGTGCCAGCAGCCAAGCGCCCCTTCGGCGGGGGGCCACAGATACGCAGTATTTT.

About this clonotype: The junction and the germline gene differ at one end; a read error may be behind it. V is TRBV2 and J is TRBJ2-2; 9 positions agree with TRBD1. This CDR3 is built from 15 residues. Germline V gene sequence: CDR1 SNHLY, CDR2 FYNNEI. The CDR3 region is CASSTDRGATGELFF. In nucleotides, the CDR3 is TGCGCCAGCAGCACTGACAGGGGGGCCACCGGGGAGCTGTTTTTT.

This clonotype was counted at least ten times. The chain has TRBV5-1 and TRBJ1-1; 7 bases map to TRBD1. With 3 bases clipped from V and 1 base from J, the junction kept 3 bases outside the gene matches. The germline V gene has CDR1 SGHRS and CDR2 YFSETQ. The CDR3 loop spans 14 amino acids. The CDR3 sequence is CASSYTGANTEAFF. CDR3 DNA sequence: TGCGCCAGCAGCTATACAGGGGCGAACACTGAAGCTTTCTTT.

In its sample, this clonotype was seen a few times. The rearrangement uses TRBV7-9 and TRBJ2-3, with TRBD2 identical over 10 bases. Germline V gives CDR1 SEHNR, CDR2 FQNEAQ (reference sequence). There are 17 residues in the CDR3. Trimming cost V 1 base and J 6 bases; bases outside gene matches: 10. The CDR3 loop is CASSLETVAGGRDTQYF. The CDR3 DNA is TGTGCCAGCAGCTTAGAGACTGTAGCGGGAGGTCGGGATACGCAGTATTTT.

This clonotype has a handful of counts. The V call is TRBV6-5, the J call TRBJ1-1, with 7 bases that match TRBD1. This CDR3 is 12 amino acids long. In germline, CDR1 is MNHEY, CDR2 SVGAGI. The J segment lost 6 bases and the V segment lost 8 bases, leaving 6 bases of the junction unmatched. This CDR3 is CASHPGGAEAFF. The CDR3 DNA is TGTGCCAGCCACCCAGGGGGTGCTGAAGCTTTCTTT.

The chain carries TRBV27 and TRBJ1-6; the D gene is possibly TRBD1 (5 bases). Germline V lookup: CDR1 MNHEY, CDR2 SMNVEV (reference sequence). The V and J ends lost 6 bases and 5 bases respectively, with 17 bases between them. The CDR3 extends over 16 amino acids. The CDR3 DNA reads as TGTGCCAGCAGACCAGCCGGGACGGTAGATAATTCACCCCTCCACTTT. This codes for CASRPAGTVDNSPLHF.

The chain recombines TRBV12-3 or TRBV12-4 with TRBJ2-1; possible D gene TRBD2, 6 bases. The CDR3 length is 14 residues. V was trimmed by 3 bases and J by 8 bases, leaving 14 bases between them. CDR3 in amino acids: CASSFGGLFDEQFF. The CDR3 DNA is TGTGCCAGCAGTTTTGGGGGACTTTTTGATGAGCAGTTCTTC.

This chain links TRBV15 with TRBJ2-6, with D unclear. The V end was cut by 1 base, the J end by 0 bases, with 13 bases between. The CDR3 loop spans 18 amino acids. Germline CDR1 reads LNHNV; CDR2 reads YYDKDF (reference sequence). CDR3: CATSRVPPYTSGANVLTF. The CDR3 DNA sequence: TGTGCCACCAGCAGAGTTCCCCCGTATACCTCTGGGGCCAACGTCCTGACTTTC.

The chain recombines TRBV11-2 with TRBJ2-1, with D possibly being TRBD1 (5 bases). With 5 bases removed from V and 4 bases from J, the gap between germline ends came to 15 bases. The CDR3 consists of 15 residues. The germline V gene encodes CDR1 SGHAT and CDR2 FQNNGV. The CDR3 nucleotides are TGTGCCAGCAGCCCAGTGGGGCAGCTATACAATGAGCAGTTCTTC. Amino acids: CASSPVGQLYNEQFF.

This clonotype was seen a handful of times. This chain's CDR3 is CASSLQGNNEKLFF. The DNA for the CDR3 is TGTGCCAGCAGCTTACAGGGGAATAATGAAAAACTGTTTTTT. The chain combines TRBV7-8 with TRBJ1-4; D might be TRBD1 (6 bases). The CDR3 extends over 14 amino acids. Germline V gene sequence: CDR1 SGHVS, CDR2 FQNEAQ. With 2 bases removed from V and 4 bases from J, the gap between germline ends came to 8 bases.

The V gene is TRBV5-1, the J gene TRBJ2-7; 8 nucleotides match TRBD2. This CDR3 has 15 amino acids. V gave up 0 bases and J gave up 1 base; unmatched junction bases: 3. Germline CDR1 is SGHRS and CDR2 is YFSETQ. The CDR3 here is CASSLGREASYEQYF. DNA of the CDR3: TGCGCCAGCAGCTTGGGGCGGGAGGCTTCCTACGAGCAGTACTTC.

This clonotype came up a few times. In DNA form, the CDR3 reads TGTGCCAGCATTTCTCCCCGGGACTTTGGGTTGTTCTTC. Translating it yields CASISPRDFGLFF. The chain uses TRBV6-5 and TRBJ2-1, with D perhaps matching TRBD2 (6 bases). Germline CDR1 MNHEY, CDR2 SVGAGI. V was clipped by 7 bases and J by 15 bases, with 22 bases between them. CDR3 length: 13 residues.

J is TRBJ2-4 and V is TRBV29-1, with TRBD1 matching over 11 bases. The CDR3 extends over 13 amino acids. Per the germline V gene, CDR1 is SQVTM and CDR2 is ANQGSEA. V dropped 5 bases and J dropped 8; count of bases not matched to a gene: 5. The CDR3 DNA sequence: TGCAGCGTTCAGGACAGGGGGCAGGACATTCAGTACTTC. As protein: CSVQDRGQDIQYF.

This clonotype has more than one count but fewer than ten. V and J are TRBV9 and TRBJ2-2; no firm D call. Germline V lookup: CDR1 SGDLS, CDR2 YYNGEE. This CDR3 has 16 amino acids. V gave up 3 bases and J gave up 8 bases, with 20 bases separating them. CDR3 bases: TGTGCCAGCAGCGCCGGAACGGCGCCTAGGGTGGGGGAGCTGTTTTTT. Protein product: CASSAGTAPRVGELFF.